The sequence of this T cell receptor (beta chain) was determined in a study of blood T cells in healthy people across ages (dated by TCRdb to about 2015). A note on the overall study: In model experiments, template switching captured about one uniquely barcoded TCR beta cDNA molecule for every two T cells. Using deep sequencing normalized with unique cDNA molecular identifiers, the study measured how TCR beta repertoire diversity changes with age. To avoid experimental bias, donors of different ages were distributed randomly across sequencing lanes. The donors were divided into four age groups: young (average around 16 years), middle-aged (roughly 40), aged (roughly 66) and long-lived (roughly 82). Two additional independent replicas of 1 million unique cDNA reads from the same blood draw were analyzed for two donors (one aged 18 to 29 and one aged 80 or older).

This clonotype was detected a few times. The antigen it recognizes is unknown. Base qualities are not provided; no much larger clone lies one nucleotide away. The investigation overall reported the following: Because profiling used bulk unsorted PBMCs, naive and antigen-experienced compartments could not be compared conclusively. As age increased, observed TCR beta diversity per million T cells dropped in a roughly linear way, and a significant reduction was already evident by age 40. Compared with the aged group, more naive CD4+ T cells, fewer expanded clones and increased TCR diversity were shown by the long-lived group, suggesting age selection. The percentage of naive T cells measured by flow cytometry correlated strongly with observed TCR beta diversity. Total diversity estimates from one million sequenced T cells were considered lower bounds and underestimates. The CMV infection status of donors was not known, potentially confounding age-related changes in expanded clonotypes.

According to the germline V gene, CDR1 reads ENHRY and CDR2 reads SYGVKD. Taken from cysteine to phenylalanine, the CDR3 has 15 residues. Only the CDR3 region is kept as DNA, spanning 45 bases read in frame from base 1. At the junction V is shortened by 2 bases and J by 5 bases; bases outside the gene matches: 7. Systemically healthy Caucasian individuals from Russia, around 38 in total and aged about 6 to 95 years, were included as donors. Each donor gave about 9.8 milliliters of peripheral blood, drawn into EDTA-treated Vacutainer tubes. PBMCs were isolated by Ficoll-Paque density-gradient centrifugation, with at least 6 million obtained per sample. Trizol reagent was used to extract total RNA from PBMCs, with at least 5.5 micrograms per sample. The percentages of naive CD45RAhigh/CD27high T cells were determined by flow cytometry on a PBMC aliquot from every donor. The library came from 5' RACE. Sequenced on an Illumina HiSeq 2500. A second PCR of roughly 7 to 11 cycles was performed with a sample-barcoded 5' primer and a J-beta primer mix. A unique molecular identifier was introduced onto each TCR beta cDNA molecule by a template-switch 5' adaptor carrying 12 random nucleotides. Each sample yielded at least 3 million CDR3-containing paired-end reads. First-strand cDNA was synthesized from all RNA with the Mint cDNA synthesis kit, primed by a TRBC-specific oligonucleotide. After uracil-DNA glycosylase treatment, a first 18-cycle PCR used universal primers M1SS and BC2_uni_R on all cDNA. The original pipeline was this. For normalization, 1 million high-quality reads, each with a distinct molecular identifier, were randomly selected from each sample. Reads with shared molecular identifiers were discarded instead of being binned into consensus sequences. MiTCR, run with a Q25 quality threshold and the strictest error-elimination algorithm, handled CDR3 identification, clonotype clustering and error correction. A nonparametric unseen species model with Euler transformation was used to estimate lower-bound total TCR beta diversity. TCRdb redid the processing of the public reads, applying fastp at Q25 and MiXCR, and retained in-frame beta chains. All rows with the same CDR3 protein become a single entry with the most common DNA and genes. The V and J calls and clone size are TCRdb's, not the authors'. The sample table shows about a million distinct CDR3 sequences, and around two fifths are seen once. In total, the top ten clones hold around 13% of the sample.

Sequencing was performed on blood. The chain was built from TRBV10-3 and TRBJ1-1; 8 middle bases align to TRBD1. This receptor was identified in a man younger than 30 in good health. This receptor carries the CDR3 CAISERQGFGTEAFF. In nucleotide form, the sequence is TGTGCCATCAGTGAGAGACAGGGGTTCGGGACTGAAGCTTTCTTT.